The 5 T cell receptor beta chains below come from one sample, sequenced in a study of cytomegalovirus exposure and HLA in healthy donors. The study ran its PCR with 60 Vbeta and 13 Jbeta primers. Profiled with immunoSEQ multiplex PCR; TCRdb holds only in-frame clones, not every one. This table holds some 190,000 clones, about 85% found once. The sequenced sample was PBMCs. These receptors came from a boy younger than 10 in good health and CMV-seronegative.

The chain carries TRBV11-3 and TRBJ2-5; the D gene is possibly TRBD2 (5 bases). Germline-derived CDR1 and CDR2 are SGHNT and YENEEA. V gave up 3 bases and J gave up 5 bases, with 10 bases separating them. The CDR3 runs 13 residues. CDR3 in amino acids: CASSLRVWETQYF. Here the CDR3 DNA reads TGTGCCAGCAGCTTGAGGGTTTGGGAGACCCAGTACTTC.

This CDR3 reads CSVGGLAVDNEQFF. The CDR3 DNA reads as TGCAGCGTTGGGGGACTAGCGGTGGACAATGAGCAGTTCTTC. J is TRBJ2-1 and V is TRBV29-1, with 11 positions matching TRBD2. The length of the CDR3 is 14 residues. With V trimmed by 4 bases and J by 5 bases, 4 bases remained unmatched. Germline V lookup: CDR1 SQVTM, CDR2 ANQGSEA.

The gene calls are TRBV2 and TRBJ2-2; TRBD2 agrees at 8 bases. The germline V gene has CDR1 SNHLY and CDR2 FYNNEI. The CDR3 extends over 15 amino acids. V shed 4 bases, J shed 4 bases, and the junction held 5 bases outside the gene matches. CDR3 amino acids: CASSVTSGSTGELFF. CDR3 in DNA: TGTGCCAGCAGTGTGACAAGCGGGAGCACCGGGGAGCTGTTTTTT. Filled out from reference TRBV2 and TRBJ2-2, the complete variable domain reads EPEVTQTPSHQVTQMGQEVILRCVPISNHLYFYWYRQILGQKVEFLVSFYNNEISEKSEIFDDQFSVERPDGSNFTLKIRSTKLEDSAMYFCASSVTSGSTGELFFGEGSRLTVL.

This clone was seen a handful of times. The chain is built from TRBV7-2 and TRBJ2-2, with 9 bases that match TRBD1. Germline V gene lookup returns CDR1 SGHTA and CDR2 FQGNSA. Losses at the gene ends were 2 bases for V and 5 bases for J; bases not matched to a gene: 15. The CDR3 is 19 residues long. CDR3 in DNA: TGTGCCAGCAGCTTAATTATATGGTCCCGGACAGGGGTTACCGGGGAGCTGTTTTTT. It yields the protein CASSLIIWSRTGVTGELFF.

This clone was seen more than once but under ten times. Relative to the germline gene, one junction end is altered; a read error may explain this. The CDR3 region is CASSLGLADYNEQFF. In DNA, the CDR3 is TGTGCCAGCAGTTTAGGGCTAGCTGACTACAATGAGCAGTTCTTC. The rearrangement joins TRBV7-9 to TRBJ2-1; perhaps TRBD2 as D (5 bases). The CDR3 has 15 residues. Germline CDR1 reads SEHNR; CDR2 reads FQNEAQ (reference sequence).